This T cell receptor beta chain appears in the sequencing data of a study of blood T cell repertoires in COVID-19. The V gene end was trimmed by 4 bases and the J gene end by 5 bases; junction bases not matched to a gene: 14. The CDR3 is 17 amino acids. Germline CDR1 reads LNHDA; CDR2 reads SQIVND (reference sequence). Authors' methods: Estimation of nucleated cell counts relied on the amplification of reference gene primers. Measured with immunoSEQ multiplex PCR; TCRdb has only the in-frame clones, and not every one. V and J calls and clone size follow that table, whereas D and trimming were derived from the DNA. Here the sample spans 150,000 to 200,000 clones, roughly 85% being singletons.

This sequence originates from a woman in her sixties or seventies with acute or convalescent COVID-19. The chain links TRBV19 to TRBJ1-2; 9 bases agree with TRBD1. Source material: peripheral blood. The CDR3 coding sequence is TGTGCCAGTAGTACCCGATCCCACAGGGGGCGCATTTATGGCTACACCTTC. Encoded protein: CASSTRSHRGRIYGYTF. The entire variable domain, with the rest obtained from reference TRBV19 and TRBJ1-2, is as follows: DGGITQSPKYLFRKEGQNVTLSCEQNLNHDAMYWYRQDPGQGLRLIYYSQIVNDFQKGDIAEGYSVSREKKESFPLTVTSAQKNPTAFYLCASSTRSHRGRIYGYTFGSGTRLTVV.